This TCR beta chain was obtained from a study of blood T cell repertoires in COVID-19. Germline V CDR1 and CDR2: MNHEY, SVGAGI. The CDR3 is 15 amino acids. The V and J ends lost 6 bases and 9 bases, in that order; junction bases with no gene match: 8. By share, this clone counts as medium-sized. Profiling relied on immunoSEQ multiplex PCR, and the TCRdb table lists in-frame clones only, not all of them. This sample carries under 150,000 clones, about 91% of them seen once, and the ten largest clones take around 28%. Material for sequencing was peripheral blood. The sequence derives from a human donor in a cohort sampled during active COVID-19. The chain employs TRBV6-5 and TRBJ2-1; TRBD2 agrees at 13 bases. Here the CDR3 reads CASRLLAGGLGEQFF. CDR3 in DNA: TGTGCCAGCAGGCTACTAGCGGGGGGGCTTGGTGAGCAGTTCTTC.